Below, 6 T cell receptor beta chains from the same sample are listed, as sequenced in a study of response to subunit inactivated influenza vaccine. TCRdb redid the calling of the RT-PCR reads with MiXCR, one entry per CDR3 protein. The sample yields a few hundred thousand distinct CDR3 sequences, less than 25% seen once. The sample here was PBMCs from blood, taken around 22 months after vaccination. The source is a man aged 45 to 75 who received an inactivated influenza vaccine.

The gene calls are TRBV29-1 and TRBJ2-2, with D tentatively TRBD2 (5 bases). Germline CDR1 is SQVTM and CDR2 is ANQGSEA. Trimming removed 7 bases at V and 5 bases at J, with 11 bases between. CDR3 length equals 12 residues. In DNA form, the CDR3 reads TGCAGCGCCCCGGGAAGTACCGGGGAGCTGTTTTTT. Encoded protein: CSAPGSTGELFF.

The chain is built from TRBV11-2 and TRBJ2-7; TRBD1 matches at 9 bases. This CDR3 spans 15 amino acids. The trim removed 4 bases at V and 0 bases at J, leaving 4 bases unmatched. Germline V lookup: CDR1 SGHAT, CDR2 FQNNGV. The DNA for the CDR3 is TGTGCCAGCAGCTACCGGACAGGGGACTCCTACGAGCAGTACTTC. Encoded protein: CASSYRTGDSYEQYF.

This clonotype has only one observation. This chain's CDR3 is CAIRYDRGTEAFF. The DNA for the CDR3 is TGTGCCATCAGATATGACAGGGGAACTGAAGCTTTCTTT. The chain is built from TRBV10-3 and TRBJ1-1; 8 positions match TRBD1. Germline V gene lookup returns CDR1 ENHRY and CDR2 SYGVKD. This CDR3 spans 13 amino acids. The V and J ends lost 6 bases and 5 bases, in that order; junction bases with no gene match: 5.

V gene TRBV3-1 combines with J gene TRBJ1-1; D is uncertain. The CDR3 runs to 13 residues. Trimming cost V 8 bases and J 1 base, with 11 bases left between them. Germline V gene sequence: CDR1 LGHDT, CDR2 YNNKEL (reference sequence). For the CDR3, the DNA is TGTGCCAGCGGAGGGTCTGGGAACACTGAAGCTTTCTTT. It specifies CASGGSGNTEAFF.

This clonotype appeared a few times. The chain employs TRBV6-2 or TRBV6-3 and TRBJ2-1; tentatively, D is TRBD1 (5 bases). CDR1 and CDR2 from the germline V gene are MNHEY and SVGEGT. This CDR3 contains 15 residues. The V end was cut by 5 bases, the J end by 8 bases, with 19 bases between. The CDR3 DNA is TGTGCCAGCAGTCCAGGGCGACTGAATGTCGATGAGCAGTTCTTC. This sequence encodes CASSPGRLNVDEQFF.

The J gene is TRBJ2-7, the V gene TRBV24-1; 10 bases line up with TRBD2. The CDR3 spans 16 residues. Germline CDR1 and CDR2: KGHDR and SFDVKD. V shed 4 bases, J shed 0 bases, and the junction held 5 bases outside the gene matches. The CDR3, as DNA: TGTGCCACCAGTGAAACTAGCGGGGAAAGCTCCTACGAGCAGTACTTC. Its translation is CATSETSGESSYEQYF.